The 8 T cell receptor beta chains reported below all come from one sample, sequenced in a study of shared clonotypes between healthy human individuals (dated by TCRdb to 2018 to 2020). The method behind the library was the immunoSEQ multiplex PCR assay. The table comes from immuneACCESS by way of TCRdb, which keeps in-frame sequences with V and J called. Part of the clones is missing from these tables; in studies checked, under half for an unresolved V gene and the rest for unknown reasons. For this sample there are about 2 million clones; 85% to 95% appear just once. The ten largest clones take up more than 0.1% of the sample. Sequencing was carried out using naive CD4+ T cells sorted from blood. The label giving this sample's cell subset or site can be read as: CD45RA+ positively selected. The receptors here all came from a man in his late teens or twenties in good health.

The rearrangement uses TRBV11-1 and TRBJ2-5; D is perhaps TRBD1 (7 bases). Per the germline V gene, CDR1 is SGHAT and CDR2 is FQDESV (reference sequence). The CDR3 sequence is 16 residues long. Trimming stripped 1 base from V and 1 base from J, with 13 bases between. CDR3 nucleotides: TGTGCCAGCAGCTTAGTAGGGGGGACAGCCCAAGAGACCCAGTACTTC. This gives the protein CASSLVGGTAQETQYF.

In nucleotides, the CDR3 is TGTGCCTGGACAGGACAGGGAGGCCATGGCTACACCTTC. Translated: CAWTGQGGHGYTF. V usage is TRBV30 and J usage is TRBJ1-2; TRBD1 matches at 8 bases. Germline assignment: CDR1 GTSNPN and CDR2 SVGIG (reference sequence). V lost 4 bases and J lost 6; bases outside the gene matches: 7. The CDR3 is made up of 13 amino acids. Variable domain in full (rest from reference TRBV30 and TRBJ1-2): SQTIHQWPATLVQPVGSPLSLECTVEGTSNPNLYWYRQAAGRGLQLLFYSVGIGQISSEVPQNLSASRPQDRQFILSSKKLLLSDSGFYLCAWTGQGGHGYTFGSGTRLTVV.

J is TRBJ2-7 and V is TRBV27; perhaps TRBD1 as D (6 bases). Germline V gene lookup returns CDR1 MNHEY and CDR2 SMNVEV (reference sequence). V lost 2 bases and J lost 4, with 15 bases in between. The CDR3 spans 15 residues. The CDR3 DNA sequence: TGTGCCAGCAGTTTAACGGACAGTTCAGGGTACGAGCAGTACTTC. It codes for CASSLTDSSGYEQYF.

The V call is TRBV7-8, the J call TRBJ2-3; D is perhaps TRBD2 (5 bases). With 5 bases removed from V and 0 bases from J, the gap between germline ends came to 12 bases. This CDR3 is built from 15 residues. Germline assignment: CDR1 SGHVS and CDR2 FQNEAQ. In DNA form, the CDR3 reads TGTGCCAGCAGCCTCCGGACTGTTAGCACAGATACGCAGTATTTT. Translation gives CASSLRTVSTDTQYF.

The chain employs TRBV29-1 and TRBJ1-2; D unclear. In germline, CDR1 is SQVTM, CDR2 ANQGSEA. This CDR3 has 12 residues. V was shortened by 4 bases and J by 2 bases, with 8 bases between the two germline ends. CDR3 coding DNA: TGCAGCGTTGTTCCGGTAAACTATGGCTACACCTTC. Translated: CSVVPVNYGYTF.

The CDR3 bases are TGTGCCATCAGTGATTTGACAGGGGATGAGCAGTTCTTC. Residues: CAISDLTGDEQFF. J is TRBJ2-1 and V is TRBV10-3; the match to TRBD1 covers 8 bases. The CDR3 has 13 amino acids. The V gene's germline CDR1 is ENHRY and CDR2 SYGVKD. With V trimmed by 3 bases and J by 8 bases, 3 bases remained unmatched.

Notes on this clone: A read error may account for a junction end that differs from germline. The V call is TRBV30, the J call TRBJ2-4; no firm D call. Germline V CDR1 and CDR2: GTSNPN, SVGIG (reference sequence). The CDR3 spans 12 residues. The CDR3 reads CAWNEAKNIRYF. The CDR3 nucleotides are TGTGCCTGGAATGAAGCCAAAAACATTCGGTACTTC.

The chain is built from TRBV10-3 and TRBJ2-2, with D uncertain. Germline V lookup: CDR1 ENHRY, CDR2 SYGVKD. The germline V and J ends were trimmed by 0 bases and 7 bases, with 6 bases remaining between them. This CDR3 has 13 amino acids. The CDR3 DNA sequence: TGTGCCATCAGTGAGTCGTATTTCGGGGAGCTGTTTTTT. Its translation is CAISESYFGELFF.